This passage covers 16 T cell receptor beta chains from one sample sequenced in a study of molecular identifiers for immune sequencing clone quantification. TCRdb analysed the PCR reads with MiXCR anew, one entry per CDR3 protein. The sample shows approximately 500,000 distinct CDR3 sequences, roughly 26% of them seen only once. Sequenced sample: naive CD8+ T cells from blood, with Jurkat cell RNA spiked in. Regarding subset: FACS-sorted CD8+CD4-CCR7+CD45RA+ naive T cells. These receptors were taken from a human donor in good health. Some libraries in this study had Jurkat cell RNA spiked in.

The chain uses TRBV3-1 and TRBJ1-5; the D is unclear. Germline loops: CDR1 LGHDT, CDR2 YNNKEL (reference sequence). The CDR3 has 12 amino acids. V lost 1 base and J lost 9, with 7 bases in between. The CDR3 coding sequence is TGTGCCAGCAGCCAAGGGGCCTGGCCCCAGCATTTT. Translating it yields CASSQGAWPQHF.

The rearrangement uses TRBV6-5 and TRBJ1-2; TRBD1 aligns across 7 bases. The CDR3 has 13 residues. Germline V CDR1 and CDR2: MNHEY, SVGAGI. V lost 2 bases to trimming and J lost 9 bases; unmatched junction nucleotides: 6. CDR3 region: CASSYVTGTSYTF. CDR3 nucleotide sequence: TGTGCCAGCAGTTACGTGACAGGGACGAGCTACACCTTC.

This clonotype has more than one count but fewer than ten. The chain carries TRBV7-9 and TRBJ1-1; D is perhaps TRBD1 (6 bases). CDR1 and CDR2 (germline): SEHNR, FQNEAQ (reference sequence). This CDR3 has 12 residues. V was shortened by 11 bases and J by 2 bases, with 12 bases between the two germline ends. The DNA of the CDR3 is TGTGCCGGGACGGACAGTAACACTGAAGCTTTCTTT. Encoded protein: CAGTDSNTEAFF.

This clonotype was seen at least ten times. The chain recombines TRBV6-2 or TRBV6-3 with TRBJ2-1; D is possibly TRBD1 (6 bases). Between the trimmed V and J ends, which lost 2 bases and 10 bases, there was a span of 15 bases. This CDR3 is built from 14 residues. Germline CDR1 MNHEY, CDR2 SVGEGT. DNA of the CDR3: TGTGCCAGCAGTTACCCGGACAGCTATAGGGAGCAGTTCTTC. It translates to CASSYPDSYREQFF.

The J gene is TRBJ2-7, the V gene TRBV5-6; D not resolved. Trimming cost V 2 bases and J 2 bases, with 8 bases left between them. Germline-derived CDR1 and CDR2 are SGHDT and YYEEEE. The CDR3 is 13 amino acids. This CDR3 reads CASSFGLPYEQYF. CDR3 nucleotides: TGTGCCAGCAGCTTTGGCTTACCCTACGAGCAGTACTTC.

At least ten counts were recorded for this clonotype. The rearrangement links TRBV28 to TRBJ2-7; D is uncertain. Trimming stripped 6 bases from V and 5 bases from J, with 5 bases between. The CDR3 has 10 residues. CDR1 and CDR2 (germline): MDHEN, SYDVKM. In nucleotides, the CDR3 is TGTGCCAGCAGCCGCCACGAGCAGTACTTC. Translating it yields CASSRHEQYF.

This clonotype was picked up a small number of times. The genes are TRBV30 and TRBJ1-1, with 8 positions matching TRBD1. The length of the CDR3 is 15 residues. Germline values: CDR1 GTSNPN, CDR2 SVGIG (reference sequence). J lost 4 bases, V lost 0 bases, and 7 bases had no gene match. CDR3 loop: CAWSVSSGGGTEAFF. The CDR3 DNA reads TGTGCCTGGAGTGTTTCTTCAGGGGGCGGCACTGAAGCTTTCTTT.

About this clonotype itself: A read error may be the cause here, since a much bigger clone is one base away. V gene TRBV7-2 combines with J gene TRBJ1-1; TRBD1 is a possible D gene (6 bases). CDR1 and CDR2 (germline): SGHTA, FQGNSA. There are 13 residues in the CDR3. CDR3 bases: TGTGCCAACAGCTTAGGGGGGACAAATGAAGCTTTCTTT. Translated: CANSLGGTNEAFF.

This clonotype was seen a handful of times. The chain recombines TRBV24-1 with TRBJ2-2, with D possibly being TRBD1 or TRBD2 (6 bases each). Looked up from germline, CDR1 is KGHDR and CDR2 is SFDVKD. The ends were cut back, 2 bases at V and 0 bases at J, with 9 bases in the middle. The CDR3 is 16 amino acids. CDR3 in DNA: TGTGCCACCAGTGATTGGGGGGCCACGAACACCGGGGAGCTGTTTTTT. Residues: CATSDWGATNTGELFF.

V usage is TRBV12-3 or TRBV12-4 and J usage is TRBJ2-3, with D possibly matching TRBD2 (5 bases). The CDR3 totals 16 residues. V was trimmed by 1 base and J by 1 base, leaving 12 bases between them. CDR3 DNA: TGTGCCAGCAGTTTAGGGTTGGGTAGCGGCACAGATACGCAGTATTTT. It translates to CASSLGLGSGTDTQYF.

V is TRBV2 and J is TRBJ2-7; 15 nucleotides align to TRBD2. Germline values: CDR1 SNHLY, CDR2 FYNNEI. V gave up 6 bases and J gave up 6 bases; unmatched junction bases: 12. The CDR3 covers 17 residues. The CDR3 sequence: CASSAWGTSGGNIEQYF. Here the CDR3 DNA reads TGTGCCAGCAGCGCCTGGGGGACTAGCGGGGGGAATATCGAGCAGTACTTC.

At least ten counts were recorded for this clonotype. The chain links TRBV25-1 to TRBJ2-7, with 7 bases aligning to TRBD2. Trimming took 1 base from V and 2 from J; bases not matched to a gene: 8. The germline CDR1 and CDR2 sequences are MGHDK and SYGVNS. This CDR3 spans 16 amino acids. In DNA form, the CDR3 reads TGTGCCAGCAGTGAATGGGGGTTTGCGGGAGCCTACGAGCAGTACTTC. Its protein is CASSEWGFAGAYEQYF.

Only one count was recorded for this clonotype. A read error is possible here, since a much larger clone lies one base away. The chain links TRBV7-9 to TRBJ2-3, with 8 bases aligning to TRBD1. The CDR3 contains 16 residues. From germline, CDR1 is SEHNR and CDR2 FQNEAQ (reference sequence). CDR3 in amino acids: CASSPTRQGIVDTQNF. As DNA, the CDR3 is TGTGCCAGCAGCCCAACCAGACAGGGGATTGTGGATACGCAGAATTTT.

The chain employs TRBV6-1 and TRBJ2-5; a weak D match, TRBD1 (5 bases). The CDR3 contains 15 residues. Trimming pared 2 bases from V and 5 bases from J, leaving 15 bases between. Germline V lookup: CDR1 MNHNS, CDR2 SASEGT. The CDR3 DNA reads TGTGCCAGCAGTGAAAGTTGGGGCGACCCGGAGACCCAGTACTTC. It translates to CASSESWGDPETQYF.

As concerns this clonotype: A much larger clone lies one base from this, so it may be a read error. V and J are TRBV5-6 and TRBJ2-7; D not certain. Germline CDR1 reads SGHDT; CDR2 reads YYEEEE. CDR3 length: 13 amino acids. CDR3 nucleotide sequence: TGTGCCAGCAGCTTTACCAGGACCTACGAGCAGCACTTC. Amino acids: CASSFTRTYEQHF.

For this clonotype: This may be a read error: a much more frequent sequence differs by one nucleotide. No conserved phenylalanine or tryptophan is present at the end of the CDR3, so a read error is the likely explanation. CDR3 amino acids: CATSGGLTYEQYI. The DNA of the CDR3 is TGTGCCACCAGCGGCGGGCTTACTTACGAGCAGTACATC. The V and J genes are TRBV15 and TRBJ2-7; TRBD2 might be the D (5 bases). This CDR3 comprises 13 residues. The germline V gene has CDR1 LNHNV and CDR2 YYDKDF (reference sequence). The ends were cut back, 5 bases at V and 4 bases at J, with 12 bases in the middle.